Following are 20 T cell receptor beta chains from one sample sequenced in a study of identical twins. TCRdb itself ran the 5' RACE reads through MiXCR, one entry per CDR3 protein. The sample lists about 890,000 distinct CDR3 sequences, 12% occurring once. These data were likewise used in another study, on yellow fever vaccine responses in identical twins.

The material sequenced was PBMCs. The receptors here all came from a woman in her late teens or twenties in good health.

The rearrangement uses TRBV20-1 and TRBJ2-3; 11 bases fit TRBD2. The CDR3 sequence is 15 residues long. The junction had 8 bases not matched to a gene; V was cut back by 3 bases and J by 6 bases. From germline, CDR1 is DFQATT and CDR2 SNEGSKA (reference sequence). The CDR3 here is CSASLSSGRWDTQYF. Written as DNA, the CDR3 is TGCAGTGCTAGTTTGTCTAGCGGGAGGTGGGATACGCAGTATTTT.

This clonotype occurred many times. The rearrangement links TRBV5-1 to TRBJ2-7; tentatively, D is TRBD1 (6 bases). Trimming took off 4 bases at V and 2 bases at J, with 16 bases between the two ends. Germline CDR1 reads SGHRS; CDR2 reads YFSETQ. The CDR3 runs to 15 residues. In DNA form, the CDR3 reads TGCGCCAGCAGCCCACAACTAGGGGGAACCTACGAGCAGTACTTC. It yields the protein CASSPQLGGTYEQYF.

The chain employs TRBV27 and TRBJ2-5; TRBD2 aligns across 14 bases. This CDR3 is built from 17 residues. The germline V gene encodes CDR1 MNHEY and CDR2 SMNVEV (reference sequence). J was trimmed by 4 bases and V by 4 bases; bases with no gene match: 8. The CDR3 DNA reads TGTGCCAGCAGTTACCAGGGACTAGCGGGAGCAGGAGAGACCCAGTACTTC. Amino acids: CASSYQGLAGAGETQYF.

This clonotype was counted only a few times. J is TRBJ2-1 and V is TRBV6-5; 8 bases agree with TRBD2. Germline trimming cut 4 bases from V and 4 bases from J; bases unmatched to any gene: 9. CDR3 length: 16 residues. Germline lookup yields CDR1 MNHEY and CDR2 SVGAGI. The CDR3 spells CASSSAGTRVYNEQFF. The CDR3, as DNA: TGTGCCAGCAGTTCCGCCGGGACTAGGGTTTACAATGAGCAGTTCTTC.

This clonotype has ten or more counts. This chain joins TRBV12-3 or TRBV12-4 and TRBJ2-3; D gene unclear. Trimming stripped 1 base from V and 1 base from J, with 12 bases between. The CDR3 has 16 amino acids. CDR3 residues: CASSLDTKRRTDTQYF. In DNA form, the CDR3 reads TGTGCCAGCAGTTTAGATACCAAACGTCGCACAGATACGCAGTATTTT.

There are a few counts of this clonotype. The chain combines TRBV19 with TRBJ1-4, with a possible D match to TRBD1 (5 bases). CDR1 is LNHDA and CDR2 is SQIVND in the germline V gene (reference sequence). The V and J ends lost 7 bases and 3 bases respectively, with 18 bases between them. The CDR3 loop spans 16 amino acids. CDR3 nucleotide sequence: TGTGCCAGTACCATGTCCAGATTGGGGGCTAATGAAAAACTGTTTTTT. This encodes CASTMSRLGANEKLFF.

The rearrangement links TRBV21-1 to TRBJ2-1; whether TRBD2, the table's D call, matches the DNA was not checked. TRBV21-1 is annotated as a pseudogene. This CDR3 spans 16 amino acids. Here the CDR3 reads CASSKDLAGGGNEQFF. For the CDR3, the DNA is TGTGCCAGCAGCAAAGATCTAGCGGGAGGGGGGAATGAGCAGTTCTTC.

This clonotype was counted between two and nine times. The chain links TRBV7-6 to TRBJ2-1; 12 bases match TRBD2. The CDR3 is made up of 14 amino acids. CDR1 is SGHVS and CDR2 is FNYEAQ in the germline V gene. The V segment lost 5 bases and the J segment 8 bases; nucleotides outside the gene matches: 4. The CDR3 spells CASSRRTSGDEQFF. The CDR3 DNA follows: TGTGCCAGCAGCCGACGGACTAGCGGGGATGAGCAGTTCTTC. The whole variable domain, filled in from reference TRBV7-6 and TRBJ2-1, reads GAGVSQSPRYKVTKRGQDVALRCDPISGHVSLYWYRQALGQGPEFLTYFNYEAQQDKSGLPNDRFSAERPEGSISTLTIQRTEQRDSAMYRCASSRRTSGDEQFFGPGTRLTVL.

This clonotype turned up a few times. V is TRBV7-9 and J is TRBJ2-7; D possibly corresponds to TRBD2 (5 bases). This CDR3 is 13 amino acids long. V gave up 5 bases and J gave up 5 bases, with 13 bases separating them. Germline assignment: CDR1 SEHNR and CDR2 FQNEAQ (reference sequence). The CDR3 bases are TGTGCCAGCAGCCGATATCAGAGGGACGAGCAGTACTTC. It translates to CASSRYQRDEQYF.

This clonotype was detected only a few times. The chain recombines TRBV9 with TRBJ2-3, with D tentatively TRBD1 or TRBD2 (7 bases each). The CDR3 has 16 residues. Germline V gene data show CDR1 as SGDLS and CDR2 as YYNGEE. V lost 3 bases and J lost 5, with 19 bases in between. The CDR3 coding sequence is TGTGCCAGCAGCGCCCAGGGGGGGGCGCCGATAGATACGCAGTATTTT. Amino acid sequence: CASSAQGGAPIDTQYF.

The chain carries TRBV12-3 or TRBV12-4 and TRBJ1-1; D perhaps matches TRBD1 (5 bases). Trimming shortened V by 7 bases and J by 1 base, and 16 bases separated the two germline ends. The CDR3 sequence is 15 residues long. The CDR3 region has the DNA TGTGCCAGCAATCCCCGGAGGGGCAGGAACACTGAAGCTTTCTTT. It is translated as CASNPRRGRNTEAFF.

This clonotype has a count of ten or more. The V and J genes are TRBV12-3 or TRBV12-4 and TRBJ2-5, with TRBD1 matching over 9 bases. After removal of 5 bases from V and 5 bases from J, the junction contained 12 bases not matched to a gene. The CDR3 sequence is 16 residues long. This CDR3 is CASSLGRTGVVETQYF. For the CDR3, the DNA is TGTGCCAGCAGTCTAGGGCGGACAGGGGTCGTTGAGACCCAGTACTTC.

This chain joins TRBV11-2 and TRBJ2-1; TRBD2 might be the D (6 bases). The CDR3 extends over 19 amino acids. Germline CDR1 is SGHAT and CDR2 is FQNNGV. V gave up 6 bases and J gave up 0 bases, with 24 bases separating them. The chain's CDR3 is CASRLYPPLGGSSYNEQFF. In DNA form, the CDR3 reads TGTGCCAGCAGGTTATACCCCCCTTTGGGGGGTAGCTCCTACAATGAGCAGTTCTTC.

The chain uses TRBV20-1 and TRBJ2-7; 8 bases are a match to TRBD2. The CDR3 contains 15 residues. CDR1 DFQATT and CDR2 SNEGSKA come from the germline V gene (reference sequence). Trimming took 0 bases from V and 3 from J; bases not matched to a gene: 7. The CDR3 DNA sequence: TGCAGTGCTAGAGATTGGCTAGCGGGTGACTACGAGCAGTACTTC. Protein product: CSARDWLAGDYEQYF.

In its sample, this clonotype was seen a few times. CDR3 coding DNA: TGTGCCACCCAGAAAATCGAGAACACCATATATTTT. Translation gives CATQKIENTIYF. The chain combines TRBV10-3 with TRBJ1-3; D unclear. The CDR3 consists of 12 residues. V was clipped by 10 bases and J by 7 bases, with 14 bases between them. The germline V gene has CDR1 ENHRY and CDR2 SYGVKD.

This clonotype appeared many times. The chain couples TRBV4-1 to TRBJ1-1; D possibly corresponds to TRBD1 (6 bases). The CDR3 has 14 amino acids. Deletions cut 6 bases from V and 2 bases from J, with 13 bases between. In germline, CDR1 is MGHRA, CDR2 YSYEKL. The CDR3 loop reads CASRSRTENTEAFF. The CDR3 DNA follows: TGCGCCAGCAGAAGCAGGACAGAAAACACTGAAGCTTTCTTT.

This chain joins TRBV20-1 and TRBJ2-5; the D is unclear. The CDR3 length is 12 residues. Germline V gives CDR1 DFQATT, CDR2 SNEGSKA (reference sequence). Trimming removed 7 bases from V and 5 bases from J, with 14 bases in between. The CDR3 sequence is CSVVSPWETQYF. The DNA for the CDR3 is TGCAGTGTAGTCTCCCCGTGGGAGACCCAGTACTTC.

This sequence joins TRBV11-2 and TRBJ2-1, with 13 bases lining up with TRBD2. V lost 1 base and J lost 2; bases outside the gene matches: 11. This CDR3 is 20 amino acids long. Germline CDR1 reads SGHAT; CDR2 reads FQNNGV. The CDR3 region has the DNA TGTGCCAGCAGCTTAGTAGCTCCGGGACTAGCGGGGTCCCCCTACAATGAGCAGTTCTTC. Amino acids: CASSLVAPGLAGSPYNEQFF.

This sequence joins TRBV5-1 and TRBJ2-7, with D maybe TRBD1 (6 bases). Trimming removed 4 bases from V and 0 bases from J, with 14 bases in between. In germline, CDR1 is SGHRS, CDR2 YFSETQ. This CDR3 is 15 amino acids long. The CDR3 loop reads CASSQGDTISYEQYF. The CDR3 coding sequence is TGCGCCAGCAGCCAAGGGGACACCATCTCCTACGAGCAGTACTTC.

The genes are TRBV28 and TRBJ2-7; 13 bases are a match to TRBD2. The CDR3 consists of 17 residues. V lost 6 bases to trimming and J lost 1 base; unmatched junction nucleotides: 9. CDR1 is MDHEN, CDR2 SYDVKM, per germline. This CDR3 reads CASSPGLAGTGSYEQYF. The DNA of the CDR3 is TGTGCCAGCAGCCCGGGACTAGCGGGAACGGGGTCCTACGAGCAGTACTTC.